These 6 T cell receptor beta chains share one sample of origin, sequenced in a study of blood T cell repertoires in COVID-19. Only in-frame clones appear in the TCRdb table, and some are missing; sequencing was by immunoSEQ multiplex PCR. The data contain about 96,000 clones, approximately 84% of them singletons. Material: peripheral blood. The receptors shown here come from a woman aged 60 to 75 with acute or convalescent COVID-19.

The V gene is TRBV6-6, the J gene TRBJ1-1; D not certain. The CDR3 is 15 amino acids. V dropped 2 bases and J dropped 0 bases, with 10 bases sitting between them. Looked up from germline, CDR1 is MNHNY and CDR2 is SVGAGI (reference sequence). The CDR3 region is CASSYSGSLNTEAFF. The CDR3 DNA reads TGTGCCAGCAGTTACAGCGGTAGTTTGAACACTGAAGCTTTCTTT.

This chain links TRBV11-3 with TRBJ2-3; tentative D call: TRBD1 (8 bases). CDR1 and CDR2 from the germline V gene are SGHNT and YENEEA. The CDR3 has 15 residues. Trimming removed 4 bases at V and 6 bases at J, with 17 bases between. In DNA, the CDR3 is TGTGCCAGCAGCTACAGGGGGGGCCAGATGGATACGCAGTATTTT. Translated, it gives CASSYRGGQMDTQYF.

The J gene is TRBJ1-1, the V gene TRBV10-3; tentative D call: TRBD1 (5 bases). The CDR3 spans 19 residues. The ends were cut back, 0 bases at V and 3 bases at J, with 23 bases in the middle. Germline lookup yields CDR1 ENHRY and CDR2 SYGVKD. The CDR3: CAISESSGLWIPEDTEAFF. CDR3 coding DNA: TGTGCCATCAGTGAGTCGTCAGGGCTTTGGATTCCTGAGGACACTGAAGCTTTCTTT.

This clone came up a few times. The chain is built from TRBV4-2 and TRBJ1-1, with TRBD1 identical over 8 bases. This CDR3 region has 14 residues. Germline loops: CDR1 LGHNA, CDR2 YNFKEQ. V was clipped by 3 bases and J by 8 bases; unmatched bases: 8. The CDR3 protein is CASSQEGQGAEAFF. The CDR3 DNA follows: TGTGCCAGCAGCCAGGAGGGGCAGGGGGCGGAAGCTTTCTTT.

The chain recombines TRBV30 with TRBJ1-1; 10 bases agree with TRBD1. This CDR3 region has 13 residues. Germline CDR1 and CDR2: GTSNPN and SVGIG (reference sequence). CDR3: CAWRDRGKVEAFF. CDR3 coding DNA: TGTGCATGGCGGGACAGGGGTAAAGTGGAAGCTTTCTTT.

This clone was seen a few times. The J gene is TRBJ1-6, the V gene TRBV5-6; TRBD1 aligns across 9 bases. Germline assignment: CDR1 SGHDT and CDR2 YYEEEE. The CDR3 extends over 17 amino acids. After removal of 3 bases from V and 0 bases from J, the junction contained 4 bases not matched to a gene. Here the CDR3 DNA reads TGTGCCAGCAGCTACGGGACAGGGAGCTCCTATAATTCACCCCTCCACTTT. Translating it yields CASSYGTGSSYNSPLHF. Filled out from reference TRBV5-6 and TRBJ1-6, the complete variable domain reads DAGVTQSPTHLIKTRGQQVTLRCSPKSGHDTVSWYQQALGQGPQFIFQYYEEEERQRGNFPDRFSGHQFPNYSSELNVNALLLGDSALYLCASSYGTGSSYNSPLHFGNGTRLTVT.